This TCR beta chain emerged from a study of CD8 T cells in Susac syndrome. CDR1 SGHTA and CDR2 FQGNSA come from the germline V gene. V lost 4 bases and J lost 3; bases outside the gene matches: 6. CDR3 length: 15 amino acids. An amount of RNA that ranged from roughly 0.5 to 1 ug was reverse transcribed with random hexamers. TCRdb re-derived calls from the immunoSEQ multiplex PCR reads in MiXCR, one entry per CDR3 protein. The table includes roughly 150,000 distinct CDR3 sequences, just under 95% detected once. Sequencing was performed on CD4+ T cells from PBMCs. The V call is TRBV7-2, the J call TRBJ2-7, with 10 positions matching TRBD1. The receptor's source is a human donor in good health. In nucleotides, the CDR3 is TGTGCCAGCAGCTGGACCGGGACAGGGGACTACGAGCAGTACTTC. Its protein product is CASSWTGTGDYEQYF.